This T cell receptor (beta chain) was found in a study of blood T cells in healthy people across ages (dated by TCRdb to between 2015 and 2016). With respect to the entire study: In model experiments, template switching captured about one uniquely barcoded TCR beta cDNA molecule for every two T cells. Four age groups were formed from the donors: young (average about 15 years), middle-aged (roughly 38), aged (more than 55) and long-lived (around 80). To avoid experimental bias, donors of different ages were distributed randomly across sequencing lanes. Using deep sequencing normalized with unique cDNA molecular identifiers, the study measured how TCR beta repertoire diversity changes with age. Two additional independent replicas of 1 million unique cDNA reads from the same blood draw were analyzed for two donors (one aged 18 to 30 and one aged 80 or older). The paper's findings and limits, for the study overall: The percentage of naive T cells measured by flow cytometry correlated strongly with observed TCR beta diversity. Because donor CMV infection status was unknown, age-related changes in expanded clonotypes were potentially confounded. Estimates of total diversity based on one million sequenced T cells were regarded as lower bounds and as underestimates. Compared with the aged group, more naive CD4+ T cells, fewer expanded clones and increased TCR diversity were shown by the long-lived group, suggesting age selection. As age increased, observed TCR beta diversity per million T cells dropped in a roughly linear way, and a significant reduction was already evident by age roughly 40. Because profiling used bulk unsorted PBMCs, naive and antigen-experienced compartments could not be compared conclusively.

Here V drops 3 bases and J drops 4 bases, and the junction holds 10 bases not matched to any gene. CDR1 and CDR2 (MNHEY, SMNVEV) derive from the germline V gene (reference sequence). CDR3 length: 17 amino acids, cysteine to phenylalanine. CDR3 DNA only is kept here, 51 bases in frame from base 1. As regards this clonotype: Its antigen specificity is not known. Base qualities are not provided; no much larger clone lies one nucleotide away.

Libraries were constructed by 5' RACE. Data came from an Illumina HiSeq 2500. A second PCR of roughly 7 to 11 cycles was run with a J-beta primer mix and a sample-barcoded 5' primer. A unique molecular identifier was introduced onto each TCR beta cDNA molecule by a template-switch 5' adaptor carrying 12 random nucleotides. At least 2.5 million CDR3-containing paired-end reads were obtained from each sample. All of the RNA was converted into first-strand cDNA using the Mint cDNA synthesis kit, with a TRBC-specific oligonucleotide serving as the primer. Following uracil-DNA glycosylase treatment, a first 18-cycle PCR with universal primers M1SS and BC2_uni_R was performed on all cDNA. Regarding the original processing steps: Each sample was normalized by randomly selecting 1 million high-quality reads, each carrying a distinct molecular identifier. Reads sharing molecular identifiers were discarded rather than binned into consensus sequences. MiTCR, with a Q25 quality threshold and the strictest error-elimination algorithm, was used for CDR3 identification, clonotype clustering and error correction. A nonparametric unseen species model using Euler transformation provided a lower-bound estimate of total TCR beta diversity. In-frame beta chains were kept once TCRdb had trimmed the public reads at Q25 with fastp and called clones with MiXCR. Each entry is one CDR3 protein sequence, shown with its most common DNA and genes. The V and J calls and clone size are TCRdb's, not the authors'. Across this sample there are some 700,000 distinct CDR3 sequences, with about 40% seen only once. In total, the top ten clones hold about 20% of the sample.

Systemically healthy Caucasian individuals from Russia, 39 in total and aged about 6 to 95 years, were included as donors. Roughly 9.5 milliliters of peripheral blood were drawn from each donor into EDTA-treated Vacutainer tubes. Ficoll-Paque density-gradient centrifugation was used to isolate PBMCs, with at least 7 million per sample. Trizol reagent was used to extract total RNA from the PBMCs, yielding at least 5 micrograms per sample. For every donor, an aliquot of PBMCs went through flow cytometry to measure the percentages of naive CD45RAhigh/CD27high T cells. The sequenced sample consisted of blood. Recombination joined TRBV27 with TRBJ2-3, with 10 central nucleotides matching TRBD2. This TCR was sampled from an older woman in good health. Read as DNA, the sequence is TGTGCCAGCAGTTTCAGGGGGTTTCTAGCGGGAGCAGATACGCAGTATTTT. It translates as CASSFRGFLAGADTQYF.